This T cell receptor (beta chain) originates from a study of Siglec-9 on CD8 T cells in melanoma. Regarding the study as a whole: An effector memory CD8+ T-cell subset seemingly accumulating in melanoma was reportedly marked and regulated by Siglec-9.

Some clones are missing from TCRdb's copy, which holds only in-frame ones; the method was immunoSEQ multiplex PCR. The sample lists approximately 39,000 clones, around 82% occurring once. Concerning this clone itself: Its cognate antigen is unknown.

The length of the CDR3 is 13 residues. CDR1 and CDR2 from the germline V gene are SEHNR and FQNEAQ (reference sequence). V dropped 5 bases and J dropped 3 bases, with 8 bases sitting between them. The material sequenced was Siglec-9- CD8+ T cells sorted from blood. The TCR comes from a human donor in good health. The chain couples TRBV7-9 to TRBJ2-1; D call uncertain. The CDR3 nucleotides read TGTGCCAGCAGCGAGGACGGCTACAATGAGCAGTTCTTC. Translation: CASSEDGYNEQFF.